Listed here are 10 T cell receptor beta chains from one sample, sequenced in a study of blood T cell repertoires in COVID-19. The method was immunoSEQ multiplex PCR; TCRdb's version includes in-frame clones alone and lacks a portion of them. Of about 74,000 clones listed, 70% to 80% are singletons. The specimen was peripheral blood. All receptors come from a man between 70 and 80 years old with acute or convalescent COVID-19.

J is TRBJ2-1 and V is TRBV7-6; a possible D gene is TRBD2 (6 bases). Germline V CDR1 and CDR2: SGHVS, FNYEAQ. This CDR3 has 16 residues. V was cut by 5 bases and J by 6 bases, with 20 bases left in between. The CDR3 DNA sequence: TGTGCCAGCAGCACCGGGACTCTCCCCGTCGGCAATGAGCAGTTCTTC. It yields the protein CASSTGTLPVGNEQFF.

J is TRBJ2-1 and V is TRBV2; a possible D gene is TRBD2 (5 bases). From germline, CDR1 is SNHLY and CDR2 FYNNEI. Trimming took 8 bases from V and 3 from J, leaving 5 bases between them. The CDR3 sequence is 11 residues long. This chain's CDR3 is CASGSYNEQFF. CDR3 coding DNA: TGTGCCAGCGGGAGCTACAATGAGCAGTTCTTC.

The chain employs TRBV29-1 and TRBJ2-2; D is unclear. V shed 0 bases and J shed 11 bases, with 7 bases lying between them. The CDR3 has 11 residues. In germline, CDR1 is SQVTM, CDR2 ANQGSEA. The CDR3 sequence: CSVEDMAELFF. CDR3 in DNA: TGCAGCGTTGAAGATATGGCTGAGCTGTTTTTT.

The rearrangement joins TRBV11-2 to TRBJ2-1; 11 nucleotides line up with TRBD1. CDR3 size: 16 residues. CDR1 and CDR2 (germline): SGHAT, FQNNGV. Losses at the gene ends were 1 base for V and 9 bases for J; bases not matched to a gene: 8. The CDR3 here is CASSLGRDRGLGEQFF. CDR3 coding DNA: TGTGCCAGCAGCTTAGGTCGGGACAGGGGGTTGGGTGAGCAGTTCTTC.

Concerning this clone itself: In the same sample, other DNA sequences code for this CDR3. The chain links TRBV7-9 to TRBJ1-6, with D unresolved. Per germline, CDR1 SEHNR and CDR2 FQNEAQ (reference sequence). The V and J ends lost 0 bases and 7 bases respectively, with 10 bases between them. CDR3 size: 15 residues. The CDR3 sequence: CASSLASGGNSPLHF. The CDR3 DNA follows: TGTGCCAGCAGCTTAGCCTCAGGCGGGAATTCACCCCTCCACTTT. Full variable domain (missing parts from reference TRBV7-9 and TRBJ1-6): DTGVSQNPRHKITKRGQNVTFRCDPISEHNRLYWYRQTLGQGPEFLTYFQNEAQLEKSRLLSDRFSAERPKGSFSTLEIQRTEQGDSAMYLCASSLASGGNSPLHFGNGTRLTVT.

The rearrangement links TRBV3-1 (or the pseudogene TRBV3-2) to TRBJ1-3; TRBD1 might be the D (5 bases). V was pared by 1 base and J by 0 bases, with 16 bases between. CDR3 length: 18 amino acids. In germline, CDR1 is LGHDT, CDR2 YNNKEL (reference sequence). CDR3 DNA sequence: TGTGCCAGCAGCCAAGTATGGGGAGGGGCGGTCTCTGGAAACACCATATATTTT. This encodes CASSQVWGGAVSGNTIYF.

CDR3 in DNA: TGCGCCAGCAGCACCGACAGGGCGGGAAAAGAGACCCAGTACTTC. Protein: CASSTDRAGKETQYF. This chain connects TRBV5-1 to TRBJ2-5; weak D call: TRBD1 (7 bases). Trimming removed 4 bases at V and 3 bases at J, with 16 bases between. Germline CDR1 is SGHRS and CDR2 is YFSETQ. This CDR3 spans 15 amino acids.

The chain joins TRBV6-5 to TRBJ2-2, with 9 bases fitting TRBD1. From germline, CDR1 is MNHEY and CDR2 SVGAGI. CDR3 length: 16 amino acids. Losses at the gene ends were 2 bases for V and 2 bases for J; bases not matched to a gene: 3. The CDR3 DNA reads TGTGCCAGCAGTTACGCACAGGGGGCAAACACCGGGGAGCTGTTTTTT. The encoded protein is CASSYAQGANTGELFF.

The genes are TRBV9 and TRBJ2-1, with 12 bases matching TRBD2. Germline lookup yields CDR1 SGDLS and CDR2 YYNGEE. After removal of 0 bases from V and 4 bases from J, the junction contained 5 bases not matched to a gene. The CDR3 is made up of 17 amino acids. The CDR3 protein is CASSVGLAGEGYNEQFF. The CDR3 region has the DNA TGTGCCAGCAGCGTAGGACTAGCGGGAGAAGGATACAATGAGCAGTTCTTC.

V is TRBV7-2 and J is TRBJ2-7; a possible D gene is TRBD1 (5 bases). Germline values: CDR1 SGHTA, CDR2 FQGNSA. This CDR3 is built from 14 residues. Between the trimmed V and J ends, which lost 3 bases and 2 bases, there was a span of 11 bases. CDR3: CASSFSAGPYEQYF. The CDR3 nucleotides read TGTGCCAGCAGCTTCTCGGCAGGGCCCTACGAGCAGTACTTC. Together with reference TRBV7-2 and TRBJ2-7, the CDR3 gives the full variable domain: GAGVSQSPSNKVTEKGKDVELRCDPISGHTALYWYRQSLGQGLEFLIYFQGNSAPDKSGLPSDRFSAERTGGSVSTLTIQRTQQEDSAVYLCASSFSAGPYEQYFGPGTRLTVT.